Following are 10 T cell receptor beta chains from one sample sequenced in a study of shared clonotypes between healthy human individuals (dated by TCRdb to 2018 to 2020). Receptor amplification or capture employed the immunoSEQ multiplex PCR assay. TCRdb re-hosts the immuneACCESS table, in-frame sequences only. Its copies lack some clones; in the studies checked, an unresolved V gene accounts for under half of them, and the cause for the rest is not known. This sample comprises under 700,000 clones, around 96% of them detected only once. Clones ranked in the top ten supply 0.095% to 0.14% of the sample. For the CD8 naive samples, CD45RO-negative cells were positively selected for CCR7, yielding a CD45RA+CCR7+ population from which TemRA cells were excluded. The specimen sequenced was naive CD8+ T cells sorted from blood. The intended sense of this specimen's cell subset or site label: CD45RA+CCR7+. These receptors all come from a woman between 25 and 40 years old in good health.

The chain uses TRBV2 and TRBJ2-7, with 11 positions matching TRBD1. CDR1 and CDR2 (germline): SNHLY, FYNNEI. This CDR3 is 15 amino acids long. The V gene end was trimmed by 7 bases and the J gene end by 0 bases; junction bases not matched to a gene: 5. The CDR3 DNA is TGTGCCAGCAAATGGGACAGGGGGATCTCCTACGAGCAGTACTTC. It is translated as CASKWDRGISYEQYF.

The rearrangement uses TRBV27 and TRBJ2-1; 10 bases line up with TRBD2. Trimming took 8 bases from V and 4 from J; bases not matched to a gene: 8. The CDR3 extends over 15 amino acids. Germline CDR1 MNHEY, CDR2 SMNVEV (reference sequence). The CDR3 protein is CASGLAGVGYNEQFF. The CDR3 DNA sequence: TGTGCCAGCGGGCTAGCGGGAGTGGGGTACAATGAGCAGTTCTTC.

Concerning this clone: The sample has other DNA sequences that encode this CDR3 too. V gene TRBV11-2 combines with J gene TRBJ2-7; 7 bases line up with TRBD1. J was trimmed by 3 bases and V by 5 bases; bases with no gene match: 4. CDR1 is SGHAT, CDR2 FQNNGV, per germline. This CDR3 region has 13 residues. DNA of the CDR3: TGTGCCAGCAGCCCAGGGACAGACTACGAGCAGTACTTC. It translates to CASSPGTDYEQYF. Based on the CDR3 plus reference TRBV11-2 and TRBJ2-7, the full variable domain is EAGVAQSPRYKIIEKRQSVAFWCNPISGHATLYWYQQILGQGPKLLIQFQNNGVVDDSQLPKDRFSAERLKGVDSTLKIQPAKLEDSAVYLCASSPGTDYEQYFGPGTRLTVT.

The J gene is TRBJ2-3, the V gene TRBV28, with 10 bases matching TRBD1. V was pared by 4 bases and J by 2 bases, with 3 bases of the junction left unmatched. CDR1 is MDHEN and CDR2 is SYDVKM in the germline V gene. The length of the CDR3 is 15 residues. This CDR3 is CASSWGQGFTDTQYF. The CDR3 coding sequence is TGTGCCAGCAGTTGGGGACAGGGGTTCACAGATACGCAGTATTTT.

This clone has just one count. The chain uses TRBV28 and TRBJ1-2; 12 bases line up with TRBD1. This CDR3 comprises 16 residues. Germline-derived CDR1 and CDR2 are MDHEN and SYDVKM. J was trimmed by 8 bases and V by 3 bases; bases with no gene match: 10. Written as DNA, the CDR3 is TGTGCCAGCAGTTTTTGGAGGGACAGGGGGCTAGGGGGCTACACCTTC. It yields the protein CASSFWRDRGLGGYTF.

J is TRBJ1-1 and V is TRBV6-1, with a weak D call TRBD1 (5 bases). CDR3 size: 14 residues. Per the germline V gene, CDR1 is MNHNS and CDR2 is SASEGT. CDR3 nucleotide sequence: TGTACAATAGGGTCCGGGACCGCTGTTAACGAAGCTTTCTTT. Residues: CTIGSGTAVNEAFF.

The V call is TRBV19, the J call TRBJ2-7, with TRBD2 matching 7 bases. The CDR3 totals 16 residues. Germline CDR1 reads LNHDA; CDR2 reads SQIVND (reference sequence). V shed 1 base and J 0 bases; nucleotides not matched to a gene: 6. The CDR3 region is CASSIGWSGTSYEQYF. The CDR3 nucleotides read TGTGCCAGTAGTATAGGATGGAGCGGGACCTCCTACGAGCAGTACTTC.

This clone was picked up one time. The chain uses TRBV7-6 and TRBJ1-5; D gene unclear. Germline V gives CDR1 SGHVS, CDR2 FNYEAQ. Deletions cut 2 bases from V and 3 bases from J, with 20 bases between. This CDR3 has 18 amino acids. CDR3 amino acids: CASSLKFGSPTVNQPQHF. The CDR3 DNA reads TGTGCCAGCAGCTTAAAATTCGGCAGCCCCACCGTCAATCAGCCCCAGCATTTT.

J is TRBJ2-2 and V is TRBV29-1; D is perhaps TRBD1 (5 bases). Trimming removed 0 bases at V and 1 base at J, with 6 bases between. The CDR3 spans 14 residues. CDR1 is SQVTM and CDR2 is ANQGSEA in the germline V gene. Written as DNA, the CDR3 is TGCAGCGTTGAAGACAGGGTGAACACCGGGGAGCTGTTTTTT. Amino acid sequence: CSVEDRVNTGELFF.

The rearrangement uses TRBV7-9 and TRBJ2-3; tentatively, D is TRBD2 (5 bases). The CDR3 has 14 amino acids. V was trimmed by 10 bases and J by 2 bases, leaving 16 bases between them. CDR1 and CDR2 from the germline V gene are SEHNR and FQNEAQ (reference sequence). The CDR3 reads CATRYVDYTDTQYF. CDR3 DNA sequence: TGTGCCACTCGCTACGTCGACTACACAGATACGCAGTATTTT.